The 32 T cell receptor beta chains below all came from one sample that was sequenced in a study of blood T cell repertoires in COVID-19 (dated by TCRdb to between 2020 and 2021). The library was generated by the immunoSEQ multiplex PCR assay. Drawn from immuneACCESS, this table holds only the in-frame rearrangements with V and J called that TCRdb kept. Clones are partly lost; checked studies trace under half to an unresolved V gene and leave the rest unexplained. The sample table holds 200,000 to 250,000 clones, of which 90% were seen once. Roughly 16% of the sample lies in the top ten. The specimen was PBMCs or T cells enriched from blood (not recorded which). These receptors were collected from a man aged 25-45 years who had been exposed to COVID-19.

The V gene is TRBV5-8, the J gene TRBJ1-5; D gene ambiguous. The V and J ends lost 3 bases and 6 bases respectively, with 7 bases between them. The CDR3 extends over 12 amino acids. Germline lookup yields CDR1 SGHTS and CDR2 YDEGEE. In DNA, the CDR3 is TGTGCCAGCAGCTGGCGGGGTCAGCCCCAGCATTTT. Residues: CASSWRGQPQHF.

The CDR3 loop reads CASSPGGRWKETQYF. The CDR3 nucleotides read TGCGCCAGCAGCCCAGGGGGTAGGTGGAAAGAGACCCAGTACTTC. The rearrangement uses TRBV5-1 and TRBJ2-5, with 7 positions matching TRBD1. Germline trimming cut 4 bases from V and 3 bases from J; bases unmatched to any gene: 9. Germline V CDR1 and CDR2: SGHRS, YFSETQ. This CDR3 is 15 amino acids long. Together with reference TRBV5-1 and TRBJ2-5, the CDR3 gives the full variable domain: KAGVTQTPRYLIKTRGQQVTLSCSPISGHRSVSWYQQTPGQGLQFLFEYFSETQRNKGNFPGRFSGRQFSNSRSEMNVSTLELGDSALYLCASSPGGRWKETQYFGPGTRLLVL.

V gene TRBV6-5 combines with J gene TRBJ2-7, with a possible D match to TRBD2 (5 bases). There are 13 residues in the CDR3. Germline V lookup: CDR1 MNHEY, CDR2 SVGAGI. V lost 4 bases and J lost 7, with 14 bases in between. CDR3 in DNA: TGTGCCAGCAGTTTCGGAGGCCCCGGGGAGCAGTACTTC. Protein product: CASSFGGPGEQYF.

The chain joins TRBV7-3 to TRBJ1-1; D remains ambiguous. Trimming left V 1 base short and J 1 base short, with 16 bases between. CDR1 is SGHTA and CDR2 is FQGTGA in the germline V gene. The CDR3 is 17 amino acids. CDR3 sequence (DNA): TGTGCCAGCAGCTTAAGGGTGTTGAATCGGGGGAACACTGAAGCTTTCTTT. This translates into CASSLRVLNRGNTEAFF.

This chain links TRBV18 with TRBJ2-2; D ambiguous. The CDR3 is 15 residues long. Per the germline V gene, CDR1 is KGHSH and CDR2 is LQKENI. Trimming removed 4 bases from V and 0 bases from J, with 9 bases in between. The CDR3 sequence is CASSLQIANTGELFF. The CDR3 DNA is TGTGCCAGCTCACTACAGATAGCGAACACCGGGGAGCTGTTTTTT.

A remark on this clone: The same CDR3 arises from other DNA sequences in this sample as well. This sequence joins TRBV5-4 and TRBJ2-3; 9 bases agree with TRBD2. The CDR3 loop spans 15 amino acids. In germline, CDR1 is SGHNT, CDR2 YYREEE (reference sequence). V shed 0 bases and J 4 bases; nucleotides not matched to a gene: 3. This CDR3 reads CASSLGGLASDTQYF. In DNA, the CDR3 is TGTGCCAGCAGCTTGGGTGGACTAGCGTCAGATACGCAGTATTTT.

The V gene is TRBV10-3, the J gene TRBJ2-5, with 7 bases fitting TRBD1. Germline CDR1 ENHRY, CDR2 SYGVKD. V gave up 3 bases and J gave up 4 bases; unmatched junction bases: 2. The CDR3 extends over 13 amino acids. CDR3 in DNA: TGTGCCATCAGTGACCCAGGGGGAGAGACCCAGTACTTC. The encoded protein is CAISDPGGETQYF.

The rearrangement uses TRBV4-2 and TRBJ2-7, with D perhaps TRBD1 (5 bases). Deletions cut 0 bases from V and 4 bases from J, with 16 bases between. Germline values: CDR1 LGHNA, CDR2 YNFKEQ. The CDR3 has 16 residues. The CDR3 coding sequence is TGTGCCAGCAGCCAAGAGCCGAAGGACATTACTTACGAGCAGTACTTC. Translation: CASSQEPKDITYEQYF.

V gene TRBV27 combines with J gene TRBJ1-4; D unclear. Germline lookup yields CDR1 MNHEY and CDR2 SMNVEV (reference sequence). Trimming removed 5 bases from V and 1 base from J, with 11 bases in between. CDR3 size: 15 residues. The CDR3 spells CASSRKGVTNEKLFF. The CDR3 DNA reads TGTGCCAGCAGTAGGAAGGGAGTAACTAATGAAAAACTGTTTTTT. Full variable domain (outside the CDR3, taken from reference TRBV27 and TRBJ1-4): EAQVTQNPRYLITVTGKKLTVTCSQNMNHEYMSWYRQDPGLGLRQIYYSMNVEVTDKGDVPEGYKVSRKEKRNFPLILESPSPNQTSLYFCASSRKGVTNEKLFFGSGTQLSVL.

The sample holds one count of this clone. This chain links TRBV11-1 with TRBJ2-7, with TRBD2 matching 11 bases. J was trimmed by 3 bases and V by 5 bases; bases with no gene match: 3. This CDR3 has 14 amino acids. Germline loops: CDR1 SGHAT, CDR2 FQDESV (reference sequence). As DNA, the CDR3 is TGTGCCAGCAGCCCAGGGACTAGCGGCTACGAGCAGTACTTC. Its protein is CASSPGTSGYEQYF. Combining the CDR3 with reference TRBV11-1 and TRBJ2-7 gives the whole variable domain EAEVAQSPRYKITEKSQAVAFWCDPISGHATLYWYRQILGQGPELLVQFQDESVVDDSQLPKDRFSAERLKGVDSTLKIQPAELGDSAMYLCASSPGTSGYEQYFGPGTRLTVT.

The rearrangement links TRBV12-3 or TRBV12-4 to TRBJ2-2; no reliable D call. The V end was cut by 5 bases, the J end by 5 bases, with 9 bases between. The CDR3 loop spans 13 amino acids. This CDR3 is CASSPQDTGELFF. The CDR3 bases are TGTGCCAGCAGTCCGCAGGATACCGGGGAGCTGTTTTTT.

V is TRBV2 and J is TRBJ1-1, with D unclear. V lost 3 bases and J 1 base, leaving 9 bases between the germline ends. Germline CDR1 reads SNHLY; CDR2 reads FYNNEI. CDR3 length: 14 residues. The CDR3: CASSDNWRNTEAFF. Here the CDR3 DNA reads TGTGCCAGCAGTGATAATTGGAGGAACACTGAAGCTTTCTTT. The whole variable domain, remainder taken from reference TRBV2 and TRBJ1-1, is EPEVTQTPSHQVTQMGQEVILRCVPISNHLYFYWYRQILGQKVEFLVSFYNNEISEKSEIFDDQFSVERPDGSNFTLKIRSTKLEDSAMYFCASSDNWRNTEAFFGQGTRLTVV.

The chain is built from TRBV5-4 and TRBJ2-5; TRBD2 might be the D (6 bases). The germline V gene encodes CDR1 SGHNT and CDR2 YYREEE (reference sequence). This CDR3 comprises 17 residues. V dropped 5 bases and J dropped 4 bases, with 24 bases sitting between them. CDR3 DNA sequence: TGTGCCAGCAGTAAAGGGCGCGGGGTTTCGATTGGAGAGACCCAGTACTTC. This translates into CASSKGRGVSIGETQYF.

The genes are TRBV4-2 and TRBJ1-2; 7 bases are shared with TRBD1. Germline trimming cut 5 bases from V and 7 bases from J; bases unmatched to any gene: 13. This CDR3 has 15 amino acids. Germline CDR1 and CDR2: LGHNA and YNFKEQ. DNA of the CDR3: TGTGCCAGCAGCGAAGGTTTGGAGGGGGCAACTGGCTACACCTTC. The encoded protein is CASSEGLEGATGYTF.

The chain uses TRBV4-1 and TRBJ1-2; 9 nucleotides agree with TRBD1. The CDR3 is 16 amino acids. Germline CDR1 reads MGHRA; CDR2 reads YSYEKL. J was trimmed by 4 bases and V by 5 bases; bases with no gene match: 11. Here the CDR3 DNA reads TGCGCCAGCAGCGTCCAACAGGGGGCGCGCGGCTATGGCTACACCTTC. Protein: CASSVQQGARGYGYTF.

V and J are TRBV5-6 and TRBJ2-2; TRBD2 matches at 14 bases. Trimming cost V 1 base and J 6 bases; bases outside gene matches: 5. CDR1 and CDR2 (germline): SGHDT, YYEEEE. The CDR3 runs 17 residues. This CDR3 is CASSLTRLAGGPGELFF. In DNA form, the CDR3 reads TGTGCCAGCAGCTTGACCCGACTAGCGGGGGGGCCCGGGGAGCTGTTTTTT.

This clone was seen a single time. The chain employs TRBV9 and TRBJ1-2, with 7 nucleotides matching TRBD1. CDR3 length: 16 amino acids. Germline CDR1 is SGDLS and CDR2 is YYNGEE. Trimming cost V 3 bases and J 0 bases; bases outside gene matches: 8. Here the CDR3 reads CASSGSTGNTNYGYTF. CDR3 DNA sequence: TGTGCCAGCAGCGGATCGACAGGGAATACTAACTATGGCTACACCTTC. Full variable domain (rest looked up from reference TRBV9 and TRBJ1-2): DSGVTQTPKHLITATGQRVTLRCSPRSGDLSVYWYQQSLDQGLQFLIQYYNGEERAKGNILERFSAQQFPDLHSELNLSSLELGDSALYFCASSGSTGNTNYGYTFGSGTRLTVV.

The CDR3 bases are TGTGCCAGCAGCGTCCGACAGGGGAAAAACAATGAGCAGTTCTTC. The encoded protein is CASSVRQGKNNEQFF. The chain links TRBV9 to TRBJ2-1; 8 bases fit TRBD1. V dropped 2 bases and J dropped 5; count of bases not matched to a gene: 6. CDR1 and CDR2 from the germline V gene are SGDLS and YYNGEE. The CDR3 has 15 residues.

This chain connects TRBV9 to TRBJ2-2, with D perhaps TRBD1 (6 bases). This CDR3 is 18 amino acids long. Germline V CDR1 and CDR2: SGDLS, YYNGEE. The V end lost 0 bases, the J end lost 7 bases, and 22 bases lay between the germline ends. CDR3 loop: CASSVEPQGMNWGGELFF. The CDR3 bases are TGTGCCAGCAGCGTAGAGCCACAGGGAATGAACTGGGGCGGGGAGCTGTTTTTT. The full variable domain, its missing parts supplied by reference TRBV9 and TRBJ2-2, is DSGVTQTPKHLITATGQRVTLRCSPRSGDLSVYWYQQSLDQGLQFLIQYYNGEERAKGNILERFSAQQFPDLHSELNLSSLELGDSALYFCASSVEPQGMNWGGELFFGEGSRLTVL.

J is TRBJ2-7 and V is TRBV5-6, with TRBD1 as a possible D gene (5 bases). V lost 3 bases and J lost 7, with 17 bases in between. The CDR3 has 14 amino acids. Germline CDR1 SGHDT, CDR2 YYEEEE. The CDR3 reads CASSSKKGSGEQYF. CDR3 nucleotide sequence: TGTGCCAGCAGCTCAAAGAAGGGGTCGGGTGAGCAGTACTTC.

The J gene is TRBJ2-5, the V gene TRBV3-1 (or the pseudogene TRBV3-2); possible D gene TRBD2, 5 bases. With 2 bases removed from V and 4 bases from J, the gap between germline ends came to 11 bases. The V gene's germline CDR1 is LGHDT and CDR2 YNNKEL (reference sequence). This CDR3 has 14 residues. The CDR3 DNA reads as TGTGCCAGCAGCCAAAGGCGGGTGACAGAGACCCAGTACTTC. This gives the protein CASSQRRVTETQYF.

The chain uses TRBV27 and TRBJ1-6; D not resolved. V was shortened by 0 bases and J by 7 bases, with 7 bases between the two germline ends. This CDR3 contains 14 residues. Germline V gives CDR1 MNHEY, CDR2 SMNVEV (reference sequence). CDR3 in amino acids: CASSLSPGNSPLHF. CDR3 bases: TGTGCCAGCAGTTTATCCCCTGGCAATTCACCCCTCCACTTT.

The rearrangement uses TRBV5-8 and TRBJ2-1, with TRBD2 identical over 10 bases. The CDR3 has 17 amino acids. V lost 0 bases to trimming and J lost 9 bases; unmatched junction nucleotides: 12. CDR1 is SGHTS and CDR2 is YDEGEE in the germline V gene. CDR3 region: CASSLGNLAGVVGEQFF. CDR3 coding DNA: TGTGCCAGCAGCTTGGGAAATCTAGCGGGGGTCGTGGGTGAGCAGTTCTTC. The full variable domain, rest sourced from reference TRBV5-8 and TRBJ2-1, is EAGVTQSPTHLIKTRGQQATLRCSPISGHTSVYWYQQALGLGLQFLLWYDEGEERNRGNFPPRFSGRQFPNYSSELNVNALELEDSALYLCASSLGNLAGVVGEQFFGPGTRLTVL.

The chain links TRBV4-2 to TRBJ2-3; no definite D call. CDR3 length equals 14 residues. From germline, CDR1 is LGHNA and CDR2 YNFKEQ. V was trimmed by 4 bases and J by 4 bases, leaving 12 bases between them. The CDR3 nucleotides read TGTGCCAGCAGCCTAACGACATACGCAGATACGCAGTATTTT. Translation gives CASSLTTYADTQYF.

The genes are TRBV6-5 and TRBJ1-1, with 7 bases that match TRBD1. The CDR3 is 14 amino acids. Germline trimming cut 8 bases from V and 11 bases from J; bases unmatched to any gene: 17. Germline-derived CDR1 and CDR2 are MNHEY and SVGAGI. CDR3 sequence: CASAEGDSRQQAFF. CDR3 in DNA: TGTGCCAGCGCTGAGGGGGACAGCCGTCAGCAGGCTTTCTTT.

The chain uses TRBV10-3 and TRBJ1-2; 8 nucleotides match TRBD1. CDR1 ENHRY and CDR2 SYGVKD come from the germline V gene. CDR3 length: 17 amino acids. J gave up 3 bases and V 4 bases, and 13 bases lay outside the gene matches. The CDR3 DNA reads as TGTGCCATCAGTGTCTCCCCACAGGGGGAAGGTGACTATGGCTACACCTTC. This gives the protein CAISVSPQGEGDYGYTF.

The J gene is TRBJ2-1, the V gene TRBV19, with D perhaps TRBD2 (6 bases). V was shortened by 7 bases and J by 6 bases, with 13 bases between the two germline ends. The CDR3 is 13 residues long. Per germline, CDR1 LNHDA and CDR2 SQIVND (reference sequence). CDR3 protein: CASNMVGSNEQFF. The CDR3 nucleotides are TGTGCCAGTAATATGGTCGGGAGCAATGAGCAGTTCTTC.

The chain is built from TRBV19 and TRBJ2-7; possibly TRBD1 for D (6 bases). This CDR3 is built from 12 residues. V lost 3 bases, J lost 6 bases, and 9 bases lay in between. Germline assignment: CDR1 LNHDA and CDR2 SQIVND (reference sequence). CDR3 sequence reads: CASSILGGEQYF. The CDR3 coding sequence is TGTGCCAGTAGTATTTTAGGGGGCGAGCAGTACTTC.

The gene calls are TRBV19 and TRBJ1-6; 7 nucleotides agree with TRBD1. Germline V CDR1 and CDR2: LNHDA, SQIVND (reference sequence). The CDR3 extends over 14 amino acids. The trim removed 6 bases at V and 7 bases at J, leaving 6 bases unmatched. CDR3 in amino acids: CASRLQGTNSPLHF. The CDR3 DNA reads TGTGCCAGTAGACTACAGGGGACGAATTCACCCCTCCACTTT.

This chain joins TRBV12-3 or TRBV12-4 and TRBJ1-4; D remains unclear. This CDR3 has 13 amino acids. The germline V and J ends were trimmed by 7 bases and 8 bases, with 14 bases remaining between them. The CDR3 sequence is CASNRRGVEKLFF. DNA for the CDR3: TGTGCCAGCAATCGGCGAGGTGTGGAAAAACTGTTTTTT.

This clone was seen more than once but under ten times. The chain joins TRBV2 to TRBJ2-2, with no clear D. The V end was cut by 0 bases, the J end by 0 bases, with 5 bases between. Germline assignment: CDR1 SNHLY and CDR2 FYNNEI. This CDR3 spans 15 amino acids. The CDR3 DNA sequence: TGTGCCAGCAGTGAAGCCTCCGCGAACACCGGGGAGCTGTTTTTT. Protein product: CASSEASANTGELFF.

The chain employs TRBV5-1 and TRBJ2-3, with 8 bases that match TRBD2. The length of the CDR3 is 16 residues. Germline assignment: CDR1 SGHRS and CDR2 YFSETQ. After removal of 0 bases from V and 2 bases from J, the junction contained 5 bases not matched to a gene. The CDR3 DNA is TGCGCCAGCAGCTTGGGCCTGCGGGGGGACACAGATACGCAGTATTTT. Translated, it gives CASSLGLRGDTDTQYF.